This note documents a single T cell receptor (beta chain) sequence. Antigen unknown. TCRdb recomputed calls from the 5' RACE reads with MiXCR, one row per CDR3 protein. The sample yields some 500,000 distinct CDR3 sequences, 22% seen once. Germline CDR1 reads MGHRA; CDR2 reads YSYEKL. This CDR3 has 14 amino acids. The J segment lost 4 bases and the V segment lost 3 bases, leaving 3 bases of the junction unmatched. The sample is drawn from a study of identical twins. The study's findings and limits: With beta out-of-frame sequences, excess sharing by twins was weaker.

This sample was also put to use in a study of T cells expressing NK-cell markers. As reported in that work: The study drew TCR beta repertoires from sorted CD3+CD56+NKG2C+, CD3+CD56+NKG2C- and CD3+CD56-NKG2C+ T cells. One of the eight sequenced donors was seronegative, whereas the other seven were HCMV-seropositive.

The source of this sequence is a woman in her late teens or twenties in good health. Sequenced input: CD4+ T cells sorted from blood. The genes are TRBV4-1 and TRBJ2-1, with 7 bases fitting TRBD1. Here the CDR3 reads CASSQRGQYNEQFF. The CDR3 DNA sequence: TGCGCCAGCAGCCAGAGGGGACAGTACAATGAGCAGTTCTTC.